This is a list of T cell receptor beta chains from one sample in a study of OX40 agonist ivuxolimab in advanced cancers. Clones were read by immunoSEQ multiplex PCR, and TCRdb kept only the in-frame ones, dropping some. The sample lists approximately 82,000 clones, roughly 90% occurring once. The sequenced sample was CD4+ or CD8+ T cells sorted from blood, obtained in a trial of the OX40 agonist ivuxolimab. Receptor source: an adult with an advanced solid tumor such as melanoma, head and neck, liver or kidney cancer. The CDR3 runs from the conserved cysteine through the conserved F or W. The D gene is left open where the match is weak. Part of the rows lack a size; the others show once, few, many or a class for expanded clones.

CDR3	DNA	V	J	size	D
CASSGTGRVGEKLFF	TGCGCCAGCAGCGGGACAGGGCGAGTCGGTGAAAAACTGTTTTTT	TRBV5-1	TRBJ1-4	.	TRBD1
CASSLLDRGYGYTF	TGTGCCAGCAGCTTGTTGGACAGGGGTTATGGCTACACCTTC	TRBV5-5	TRBJ1-2	.	TRBD1
CASSLPQTGGSGTEAFF	TGTGCCAGCAGCTTGCCCCAGACAGGGGGGAGCGGCACTGAAGCTTTCTTT	TRBV7-9	TRBJ1-1	.	TRBD1
CAHAGNIVGEQYF	TGTGCCCATGCGGGGAACATTGTGGGCGAGCAGTACTTC	TRBV6-1	TRBJ2-7	.	.
CASSQLAGVTGELFF	TGTGCCAGCAGCCAACTCGCCGGGGTAACCGGGGAGCTGTTTTTT	TRBV14	TRBJ2-2	.	.
CASSPQQRDTQYF	TGTGCCAGCTCACCACAACAGCGAGATACGCAGTATTTT	TRBV18	TRBJ2-3	.	.
CASSQSGGGAYNEQFF	TGTGCCAGCAGCCAGAGCGGCGGGGGGGCTTACAATGAGCAGTTCTTC	TRBV5-4	TRBJ2-1	once	TRBD2
CASRPVAGKTGELFF	TGTGCCAGCAGGCCTGTGGCAGGGAAAACCGGGGAGCTGTTTTTT	TRBV27	TRBJ2-2	.	.
CASSFDGFDSPLHF	TGTGCCAGCAGTTTTGATGGTTTTGATTCACCCCTCCACTTT	TRBV27	TRBJ1-6	.	.
CASSSRTPGASQFF	TGCGCCAGCAGTTCCCGCACACCAGGGGCATCGCAGTTCTTC	TRBV5-1	TRBJ2-1	.	.
CASSLGTSGGTDTQYF	TGCGCCAGCAGCTTGGGAACTAGCGGGGGAACAGATACGCAGTATTTT	TRBV5-1	TRBJ2-3	.	TRBD2
CASSIVPGTYGYTF	TGTGCCAGTAGTATAGTTCCAGGGACCTATGGCTACACCTTC	TRBV19	TRBJ1-2	once	.
CASTTPGAGYTEAFF	TGTGCCAGCACGACCCCAGGGGCAGGGTACACTGAAGCTTTCTTT	TRBV5-4	TRBJ1-1	.	.
CASRKTGIPLHEQFF	TGCGCCAGCAGGAAGACAGGAATTCCCCTCCATGAGCAGTTCTTC	TRBV10-1	TRBJ2-1	.	.
CASSFSAYEQYF	TGTGCCAGCAGTTTCTCGGCCTACGAGCAGTACTTC	TRBV28	TRBJ2-7	.	.
CASSPVRGEHEQYF	TGTGCCAGCAGCCCCGTTCGGGGGGAGCACGAGCAGTACTTC	TRBV7-3	TRBJ2-7	.	TRBD2
CASSLRDRGNEKLFF	TGTGCCAGCAGCCTCCGGGACAGGGGGAATGAAAAACTGTTTTTT	TRBV5-6	TRBJ1-4	.	TRBD1
CASCSRQFNSPLHF	TGCGCCAGCTGCTCGAGGCAGTTTAATTCACCCCTCCACTTT	TRBV10-1	TRBJ1-6	.	.
CASSQGLAGRDTQYF	TGCGCCAGCAGCCAAGGACTAGCGGGGAGGGATACGCAGTATTTT	TRBV4-1	TRBJ2-3	.	TRBD2
CASSLGAKAFF	TGTGCCAGCAGTTTAGGGGCGAAAGCTTTCTTT	TRBV28	TRBJ1-1	.	.
CASSLGTGSYGYTF	TGCGCCAGCAGCTTGGGTACAGGGAGCTATGGCTACACCTTC	TRBV5-1	TRBJ1-2	.	.
CAPTGRTNQPQHF	TGTGCCCCCACGGGCAGGACAAATCAGCCCCAGCATTTT	TRBV10-3	TRBJ1-5	.	.
CASSPLSQGNTEAFF	TGTGCCAGCTCACCACTGAGTCAAGGGAACACTGAAGCTTTCTTT	TRBV18	TRBJ1-1	.	.
CASSAGSGANVLTF	TGTGCCAGCAGCGCGGGCTCTGGGGCCAACGTCCTGACTTTC	TRBV11-3	TRBJ2-6	.	.
CASSREGTGLYEQYF	TGTGCCAGCAGCCGAGAGGGGACAGGGCTCTACGAGCAGTACTTC	TRBV2	TRBJ2-7	.	TRBD1
CASSWDRGKGRETQYF	TGTGCCAGCAGTTGGGACAGGGGGAAAGGAAGAGAGACCCAGTACTTC	TRBV28	TRBJ2-5	.	TRBD1
CASSPRGGGQGYTF	TGCGCCAGCAGCCCCCGAGGGGGGGGGCAAGGCTACACCTTC	TRBV5-1	TRBJ1-2	.	.
CASSYSAGKDYGYTF	TGTGCCAGCAGTTACTCGGCAGGGAAAGACTATGGCTACACCTTC	TRBV6-6	TRBJ1-2	.	.
CASSWGQARSTDTQYF	TGCGCCAGCAGCTGGGGACAAGCCCGTAGCACAGATACGCAGTATTTT	TRBV5-1	TRBJ2-3	.	.
CASSPWTLTGANVLTF	TGTGCCAGCTCACCATGGACCCTTACTGGGGCCAACGTCCTGACTTTC	TRBV18	TRBJ2-6	.	.
CASSLDPFRNTIYF	TGTGCCAGCAGCTTAGACCCCTTCAGAAACACCATATATTTT	TRBV7-9	TRBJ1-3	.	.
CASSLLGFADTQYF	TGTGCCAGCAGCTTACTCGGTTTCGCAGATACGCAGTATTTT	TRBV11-2	TRBJ2-3	.	.
CASTLQGVGYNEQFF	TGTGCCAGCACCCTACAGGGGGTCGGCTACAATGAGCAGTTCTTC	TRBV11-2	TRBJ2-1	.	TRBD1
CASTRTGADEQYF	TGTGCCAGTACCCGGACAGGGGCAGACGAGCAGTACTTC	TRBV19	TRBJ2-7	.	TRBD1
CASSLGGSQETQYF	TGTGCCAGCAGCTTGGGAGGGAGCCAAGAGACCCAGTACTTC	TRBV5-6	TRBJ2-5	.	.
CASSNRGGLSYEQYF	TGTGCCAGTAGTAACAGGGGGGGCCTCTCCTACGAGCAGTACTTC	TRBV19	TRBJ2-7	.	.
CASSHTGYGANVLTF	TGTGCCAGCAGCCACACAGGGTATGGGGCCAACGTCCTGACTTTC	TRBV14	TRBJ2-6	once	.
CATSRTGRDETQYF	TGTGCCACCAGCAGAACAGGGAGGGATGAGACCCAGTACTTC	TRBV15	TRBJ2-5	.	.
CASSARTRSGELFF	TGTGCCAGCAGTGCAAGGACCCGGTCCGGGGAGCTGTTTTTT	TRBV2	TRBJ2-2	.	.
CASSLEGRSDTEAFF	TGTGCCAGCAGTTTGGAGGGTAGGAGTGACACTGAAGCTTTCTTT	TRBV6-6	TRBJ1-1	.	.
CASSVIWDSLDTEAFF	TGTGCCAGCAGCGTAATCTGGGATTCGCTCGACACTGAAGCTTTCTTT	TRBV9	TRBJ1-1	.	.
CAISTPLREGSGELFF	TGTGCCATCAGTACCCCGCTGCGGGAGGGATCCGGGGAGCTGTTTTTT	TRBV10-3	TRBJ2-2	.	TRBD2
CASSFPLGETQYF	TGTGCCAGCAGCTTCCCCCTGGGGGAGACCCAGTACTTC	TRBV7-9	TRBJ2-5	few	.
CASSFGTSGDYEQYF	TGTGCCAGCAGTTTCGGGACTAGCGGGGACTACGAGCAGTACTTC	TRBV27	TRBJ2-7	.	TRBD2
CASSPRGTGADSNQPQHF	TGTGCCAGCTCACCACGGGGGACAGGGGCAGATAGCAATCAGCCCCAGCATTTT	TRBV18	TRBJ1-5	.	TRBD1
CASSLAGGTSNQPQHF	TGTGCCAGCTCCCTCGCAGGGGGCACTAGCAATCAGCCCCAGCATTTT	TRBV18	TRBJ1-5	.	TRBD1
CASSPRTGQYNEQFF	TGTGCCAGCAGCCCCCGGACAGGTCAGTACAATGAGCAGTTCTTC	TRBV11-2	TRBJ2-1	.	TRBD1
CASSLFGRAPGDTF	TGTGCCAGCAGTTTATTCGGCAGGGCCCCCGGCGACACCTTC	TRBV28	TRBJ1-2	.	.
CASSLRTGATDTQYF	TGCGCCAGCAGCCTCCGGACAGGGGCCACAGATACGCAGTATTTT	TRBV4-1	TRBJ2-3	.	TRBD1
CASRPAGTGVYEQYF	TGTGCCAGCAGACCCGCCGGGACAGGGGTCTACGAGCAGTACTTC	TRBV6-6	TRBJ2-7	once	TRBD1
CAIPGEQYF	TGTGCCATCCCGGGCGAGCAGTACTTC	TRBV9	TRBJ2-7	few	.
CASSPGGQGTNTIYF	TGTGCCAGCTCACCTGGGGGACAAGGGACAAACACCATATATTTT	TRBV18	TRBJ1-3	.	.
CASSYGQGRVSYNEQFF	TGTGCCAGCAGCTATGGACAGGGGAGGGTTTCCTACAATGAGCAGTTCTTC	TRBV28	TRBJ2-1	.	TRBD1
CASSLGQGTYEQYF	TGTGCCAGCAGCTTAGGACAGGGCACCTACGAGCAGTACTTC	TRBV13	TRBJ2-7	.	.
CASSPEGTYEQYF	TGTGCCAGCAGCCCTGAGGGAACCTACGAGCAGTACTTC	TRBV7-9	TRBJ2-7	.	.